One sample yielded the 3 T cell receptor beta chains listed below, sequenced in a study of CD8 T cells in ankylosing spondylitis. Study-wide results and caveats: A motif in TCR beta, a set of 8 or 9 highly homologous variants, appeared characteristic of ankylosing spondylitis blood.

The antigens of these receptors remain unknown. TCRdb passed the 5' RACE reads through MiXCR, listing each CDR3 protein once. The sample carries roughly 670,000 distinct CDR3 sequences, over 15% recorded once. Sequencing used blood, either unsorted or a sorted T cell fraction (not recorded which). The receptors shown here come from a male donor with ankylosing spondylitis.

For the CDR3, the DNA is TGCGCCAGCAGTGAGTCAGGCGCGGGGGGCCAAGAGACCCAGTACTTC. This translates into CASSESGAGGQETQYF. The V gene is TRBV10-1, the J gene TRBJ2-5; 8 bases agree with TRBD2. Unmatched junction bases numbered 4, after V lost 0 bases and J lost 1 base. From germline, CDR1 is WNHNN and CDR2 SYGVQD (reference sequence). The CDR3 has 16 amino acids.

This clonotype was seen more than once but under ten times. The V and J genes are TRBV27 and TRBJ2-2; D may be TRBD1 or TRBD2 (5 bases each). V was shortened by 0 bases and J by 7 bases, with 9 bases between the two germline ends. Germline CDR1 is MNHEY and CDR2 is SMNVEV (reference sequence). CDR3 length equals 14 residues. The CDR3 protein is CASSLSRGDGELFF. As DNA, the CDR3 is TGTGCCAGCAGTTTATCGAGAGGGGACGGGGAGCTGTTTTTT.

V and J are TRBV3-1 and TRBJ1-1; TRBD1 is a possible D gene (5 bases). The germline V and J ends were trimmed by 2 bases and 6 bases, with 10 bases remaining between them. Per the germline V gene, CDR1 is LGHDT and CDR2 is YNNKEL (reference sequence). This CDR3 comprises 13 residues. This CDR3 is CASSQMWTSEAFF. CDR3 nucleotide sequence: TGTGCCAGCAGCCAAATGTGGACATCTGAAGCTTTCTTT.